The source of this TCR beta chain is a study of T-cell reconstitution after alpha-beta-depleted transplantation in children. Unique molecular identifiers were used in preparing the TCRbeta library. TCRdb analysed the PCR reads with MiXCR anew, one entry per CDR3 protein. The data contain some 390,000 distinct CDR3 sequences, about a fifth of them seen just once; the ten biggest clones take up approximately 3.8%. Trimming stripped 1 base from V and 4 bases from J, with 16 bases between. The CDR3 is made up of 16 amino acids. The sample consisted of PBMCs from the stem cell graft donor, taken from the stem cell graft. The chain employs TRBV12-3 or TRBV12-4 and TRBJ1-2, with D perhaps TRBD1 (6 bases). The clonotype was recovered from a human donor who donated a stem cell graft to a child with acute myeloid leukemia. Here the CDR3 DNA reads TGTGCCAGCAGTTTAGGGACAGCGCTCTACTTCTATGGCTACACCTTC. Translated, it gives CASSLGTALYFYGYTF.